This T cell receptor beta chain was retrieved from a study of blood T cell repertoires in COVID-19. Study-level background: Samples came from the United States, Italy and Spain, spanning acute and convalescent COVID-19.

Enrollees, about 18 to 89 years old, lived in fewer than 25 US areas. Cohort allocation depended upon clinical history that participants reported. Recovery meant two consecutive negative NP/OP PCR tests, professional clearance, or resolved symptoms. TCRdb keeps only in-frame clones here, not all; method: immunoSEQ multiplex PCR. The sample has approximately 440,000 clones, about 90% seen once. The CDR3 is 14 residues long. CDR1 SEHNR and CDR2 FQNEAQ come from the germline V gene (reference sequence). Worth noting for this clone: Mismatch with germline at one junction end may stem from a read error.

The sequencing input was PBMCs or T cells enriched from blood (not recorded which). This sequence was found in a woman between 18 and 29 years old who had recovered from COVID-19. The V and J genes are TRBV7-9 and TRBJ1-1; 8 nucleotides line up with TRBD1. DNA for the CDR3: TGTGCCAGCGAGAGACAGGGGAGGAACGCTGAAGCTTTCTTT. Protein product: CASERQGRNAEAFF.